This TCR beta chain is from a study of T cells in Graves' hyperthyroidism and ophthalmopathy. RNA transcripts were the template for amplifying TCR beta CDR3 regions. The HTBI set primed first-round TCR CDR3 RT-PCR. TCRdb reanalysed the multiplex PCR reads using MiXCR and keeps one entry per CDR3 protein. This sample has hundreds of thousands of distinct CDR3 sequences; around 15% occur once, and the top ten carry 4.3%. Findings of the study overall: Also found in blood were most expanded thyroid clonotypes above 0.001.

The ends were cut back, 7 bases at V and 4 bases at J, with 5 bases in the middle. This CDR3 contains 11 residues. CDR1 MNHEY and CDR2 SMNVEV come from the germline V gene (reference sequence). This clonotype has at least ten counts. Its antigen is unknown. The sequencing sample was made of blood. The TCR comes from a middle-aged woman with Graves' ophthalmopathy. This rearrangement joins TRBV27 to TRBJ1-3; no reliable D call. CDR3 DNA: TGTGCCAGCACGAAAGGAAACACCATATATTTT. It encodes CASTKGNTIYF.